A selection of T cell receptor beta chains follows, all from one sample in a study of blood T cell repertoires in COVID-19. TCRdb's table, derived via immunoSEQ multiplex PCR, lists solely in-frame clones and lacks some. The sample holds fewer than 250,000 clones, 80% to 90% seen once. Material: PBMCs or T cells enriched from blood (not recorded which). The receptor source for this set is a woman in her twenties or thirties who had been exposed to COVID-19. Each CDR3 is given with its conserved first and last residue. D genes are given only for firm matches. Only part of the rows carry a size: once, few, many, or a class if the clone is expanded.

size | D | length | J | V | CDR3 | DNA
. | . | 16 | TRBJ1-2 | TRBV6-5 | CASSYQSGTYNYGYTF | TGTGCCAGCAGTTACCAATCCGGGACATATAACTATGGCTACACCTTC
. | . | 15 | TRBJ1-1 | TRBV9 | CASSAARGRNTEAFF | TGTGCCAGCAGCGCAGCCAGGGGACGCAACACTGAAGCTTTCTTT
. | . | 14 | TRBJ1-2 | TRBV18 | CASSHQMGEDGYTF | TGTGCCAGCTCACACCAGATGGGCGAAGATGGCTACACCTTC
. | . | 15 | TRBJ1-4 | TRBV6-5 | CASSYSGTPNEKLFF | TGTGCCAGCAGTTACTCAGGGACACCTAATGAAAAACTGTTTTTT
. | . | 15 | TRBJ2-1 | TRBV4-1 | CASSQPLRLAHEQFF | TGCGCCAGCAGCCAACCCTTACGATTGGCACATGAGCAGTTCTTC
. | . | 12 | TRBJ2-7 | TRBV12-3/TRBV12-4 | CASSFYRGEQYF | TGTGCCAGCAGTTTTTACCGCGGGGAGCAGTACTTC
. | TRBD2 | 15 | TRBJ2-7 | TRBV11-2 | CASSPRLAGGYEQYF | TGTGCCAGCAGCCCTCGACTAGCGGGAGGTTACGAGCAGTACTTC
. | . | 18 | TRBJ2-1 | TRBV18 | CASSPPLRRVGSYNEQFF | TGTGCCAGCTCACCACCCCTTAGGAGAGTAGGCTCCTACAATGAGCAGTTCTTC
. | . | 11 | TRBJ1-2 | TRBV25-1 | CASSPGAGYTF | TGTGCCAGCAGTCCAGGGGCGGGCTACACCTTC
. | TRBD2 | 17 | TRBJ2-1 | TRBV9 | CASSVDGLAGGIDEQFF | TGTGCCAGCAGCGTAGATGGGCTAGCGGGAGGCATCGATGAGCAGTTCTTC
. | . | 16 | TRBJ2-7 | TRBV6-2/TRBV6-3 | CASSYGSGTSNYEQYF | TGTGCCAGCAGTTACGGGTCCGGGACATCAAACTACGAGCAGTACTTC
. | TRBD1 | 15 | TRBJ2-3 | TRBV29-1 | CSVEHRGLSTDTQYF | TGCAGCGTTGAGCACAGGGGGCTTAGCACAGATACGCAGTATTTT
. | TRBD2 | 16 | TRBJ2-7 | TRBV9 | CASSVVITSGIYEQYF | TGTGCCAGCAGCGTAGTGATAACTAGCGGGATCTACGAGCAGTACTTC
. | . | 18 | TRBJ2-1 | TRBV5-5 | CASSLEGHRLSSYNEQFF | TGTGCCAGCAGCTTGGAGGGACACCGGCTATCGTCCTACAATGAGCAGTTCTTC
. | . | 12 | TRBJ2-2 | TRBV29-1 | CSVDGGAGELFF | TGCAGCGTGGATGGAGGGGCCGGGGAGCTGTTTTTT
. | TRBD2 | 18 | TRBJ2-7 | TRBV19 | CASSLSGGRFSGTYEQYF | TGTGCCAGTAGTCTCTCGGGGGGGAGGTTTAGCGGGACCTACGAGCAGTACTTC
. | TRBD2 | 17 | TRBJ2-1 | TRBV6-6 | CASSQPRLAGTGNEQFF | TGTGCCAGCAGTCAGCCCCGGCTAGCGGGAACGGGGAATGAGCAGTTCTTC
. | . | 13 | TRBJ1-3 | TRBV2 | CARTQGSGNTIYF | TGTGCCAGAACCCAGGGATCTGGAAACACCATATATTTT
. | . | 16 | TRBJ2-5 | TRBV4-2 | CASSQGNRDGWETQYF | TGTGCCAGCAGCCAAGGGAACAGGGACGGGTGGGAGACCCAGTACTTC
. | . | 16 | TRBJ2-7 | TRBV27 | CASSLSGGPLQYEQYF | TGTGCCAGCAGTTTATCCGGGGGGCCCCTTCAATACGAGCAGTACTTC
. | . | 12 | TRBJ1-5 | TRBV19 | CATGQTNQPQHF | TGTGCCACTGGACAGACGAATCAGCCCCAGCATTTT
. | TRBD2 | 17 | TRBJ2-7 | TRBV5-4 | CASSLASGASGKGEQYF | TGTGCCAGCAGCTTGGCCTCAGGGGCTAGCGGGAAAGGCGAGCAGTACTTC
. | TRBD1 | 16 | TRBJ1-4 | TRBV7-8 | CASSLAETGVNEKLFF | TGTGCCAGCAGCTTAGCCGAGACAGGGGTTAATGAAAAACTGTTTTTT
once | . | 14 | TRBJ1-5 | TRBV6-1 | CASSQDRNNQPQHF | TGTGCCAGCAGCCAGGACAGAAACAATCAGCCCCAGCATTTT
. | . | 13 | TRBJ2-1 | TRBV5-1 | CASSGGDYNEQFF | TGCGCCAGCAGCGGCGGGGACTACAATGAGCAGTTCTTC
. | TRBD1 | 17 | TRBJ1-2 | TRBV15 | CATSPSLPGQGTYGYTF | TGTGCCACCAGCCCTAGTCTACCGGGACAGGGAACCTATGGCTACACCTTC
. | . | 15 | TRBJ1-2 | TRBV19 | CASSIDSGRNYGYTF | TGTGCCAGTAGTATAGATTCGGGTAGGAACTATGGCTACACCTTC